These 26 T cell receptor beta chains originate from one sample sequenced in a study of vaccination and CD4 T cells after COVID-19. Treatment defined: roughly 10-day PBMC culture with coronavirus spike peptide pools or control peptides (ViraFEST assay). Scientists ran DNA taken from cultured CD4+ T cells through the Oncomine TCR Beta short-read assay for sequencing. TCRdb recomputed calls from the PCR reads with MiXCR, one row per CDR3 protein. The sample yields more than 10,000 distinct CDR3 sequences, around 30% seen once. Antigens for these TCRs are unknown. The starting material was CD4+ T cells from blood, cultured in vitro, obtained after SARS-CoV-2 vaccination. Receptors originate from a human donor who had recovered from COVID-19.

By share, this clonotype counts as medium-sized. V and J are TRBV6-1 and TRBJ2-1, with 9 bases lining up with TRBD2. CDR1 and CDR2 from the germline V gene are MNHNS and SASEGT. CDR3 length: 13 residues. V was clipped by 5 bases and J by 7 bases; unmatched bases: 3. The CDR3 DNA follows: TGTGCCAGCAGTCTAGCGGGACCTAATGAGCAGTTCTTC. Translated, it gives CASSLAGPNEQFF.

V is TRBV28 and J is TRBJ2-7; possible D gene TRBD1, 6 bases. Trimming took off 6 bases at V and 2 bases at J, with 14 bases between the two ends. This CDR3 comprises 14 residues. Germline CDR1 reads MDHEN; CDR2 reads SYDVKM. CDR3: CASSELQGPYEQYF. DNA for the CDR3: TGTGCCAGCAGCGAGCTACAGGGTCCCTACGAGCAGTACTTC. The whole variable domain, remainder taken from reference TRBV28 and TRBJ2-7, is DVKVTQSSRYLVKRTGEKVFLECVQDMDHENMFWYRQDPGLGLRLIYFSYDVKMKEKGDIPEGYSVSREKKERFSLILESASTNQTSMYLCASSELQGPYEQYFGPGTRLTVT.

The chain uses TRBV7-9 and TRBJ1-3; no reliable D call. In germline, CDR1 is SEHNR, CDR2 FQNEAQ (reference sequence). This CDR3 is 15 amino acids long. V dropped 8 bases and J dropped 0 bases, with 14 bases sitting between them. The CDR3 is CASFLLQSSGNTIYF. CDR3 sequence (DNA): TGTGCCAGCTTCCTTCTACAGAGCTCTGGAAACACCATATATTTT.

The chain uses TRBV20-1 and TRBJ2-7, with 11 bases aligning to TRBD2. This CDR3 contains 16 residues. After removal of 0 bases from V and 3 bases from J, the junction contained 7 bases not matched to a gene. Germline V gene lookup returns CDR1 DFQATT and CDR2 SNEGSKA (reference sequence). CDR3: CSARESFSGRVYEQYF. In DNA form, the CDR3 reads TGCAGTGCTAGAGAGTCCTTTAGCGGGAGGGTCTACGAGCAGTACTTC.

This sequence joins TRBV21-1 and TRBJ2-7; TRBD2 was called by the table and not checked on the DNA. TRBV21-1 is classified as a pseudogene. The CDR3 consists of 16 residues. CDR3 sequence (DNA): TGTGCCAGCAGCAAAGCGCGACTAGCGGAGATCTACGAGCAGTACTTC. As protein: CASSKARLAEIYEQYF.

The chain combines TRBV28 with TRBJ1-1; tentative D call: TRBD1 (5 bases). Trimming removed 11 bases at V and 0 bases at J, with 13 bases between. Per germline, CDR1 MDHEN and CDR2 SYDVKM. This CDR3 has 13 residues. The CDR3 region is CAYRQGMNTEAFF. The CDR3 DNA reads TGTGCCTACCGCCAGGGAATGAACACTGAAGCTTTCTTT.

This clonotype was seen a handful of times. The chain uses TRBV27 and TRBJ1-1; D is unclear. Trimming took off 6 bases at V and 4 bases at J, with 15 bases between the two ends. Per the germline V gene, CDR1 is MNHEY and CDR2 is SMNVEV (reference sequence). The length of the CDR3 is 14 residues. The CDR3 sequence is CASRQDPVVTEAFF. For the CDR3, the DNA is TGTGCCAGCAGACAAGACCCGGTGGTCACTGAAGCTTTCTTT.

CDR3 protein: CASSLISGIYEQYF. The CDR3 DNA reads TGTGCCAGCAGCTTAATTAGCGGGATCTACGAGCAGTACTTC. This chain links TRBV7-9 with TRBJ2-7, with 8 bases aligning to TRBD2. Germline CDR1 SEHNR, CDR2 FQNEAQ (reference sequence). The CDR3 has 14 amino acids. J gave up 3 bases and V 2 bases, and 3 bases lay outside the gene matches.

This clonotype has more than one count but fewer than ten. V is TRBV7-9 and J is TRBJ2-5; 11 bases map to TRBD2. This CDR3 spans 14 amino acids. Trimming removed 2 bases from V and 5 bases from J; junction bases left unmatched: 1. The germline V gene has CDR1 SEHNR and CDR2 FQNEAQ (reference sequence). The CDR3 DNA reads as TGTGCCAGCAGCTTATCTAGCGGGAGGGAGACCCAGTACTTC. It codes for CASSLSSGRETQYF.

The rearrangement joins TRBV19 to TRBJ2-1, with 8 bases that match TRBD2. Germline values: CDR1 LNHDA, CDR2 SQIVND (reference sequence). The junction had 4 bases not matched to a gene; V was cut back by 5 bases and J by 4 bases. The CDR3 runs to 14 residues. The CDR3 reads CASSAGLAYNEQFF. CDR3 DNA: TGTGCCAGTAGTGCCGGACTAGCTTACAATGAGCAGTTCTTC. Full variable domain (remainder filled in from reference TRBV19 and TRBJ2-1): DGGITQSPKYLFRKEGQNVTLSCEQNLNHDAMYWYRQDPGQGLRLIYYSQIVNDFQKGDIAEGYSVSREKKESFPLTVTSAQKNPTAFYLCASSAGLAYNEQFFGPGTRLTVL.

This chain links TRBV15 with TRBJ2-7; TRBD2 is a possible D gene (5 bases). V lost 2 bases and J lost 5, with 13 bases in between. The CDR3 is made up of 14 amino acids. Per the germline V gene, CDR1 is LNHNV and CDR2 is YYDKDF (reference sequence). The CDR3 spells CATSRPAGTDEQYF. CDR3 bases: TGTGCCACCAGCAGACCTGCGGGTACCGACGAGCAGTACTTC.

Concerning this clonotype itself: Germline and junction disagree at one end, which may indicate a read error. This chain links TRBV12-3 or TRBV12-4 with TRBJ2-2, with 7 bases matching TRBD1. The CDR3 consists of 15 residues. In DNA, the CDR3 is TGTGCCAGCAGTTTGGAGACAGGGAAGGTCGGGGAGCTGTTTTTC. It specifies CASSLETGKVGELFF.

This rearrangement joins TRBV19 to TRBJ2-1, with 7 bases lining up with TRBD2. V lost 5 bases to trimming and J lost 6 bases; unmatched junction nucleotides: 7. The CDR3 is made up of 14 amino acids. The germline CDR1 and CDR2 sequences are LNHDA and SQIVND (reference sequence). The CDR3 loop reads CASSHGLVANEQFF. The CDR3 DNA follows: TGTGCCAGTAGTCACGGACTAGTAGCCAATGAGCAGTTCTTC.

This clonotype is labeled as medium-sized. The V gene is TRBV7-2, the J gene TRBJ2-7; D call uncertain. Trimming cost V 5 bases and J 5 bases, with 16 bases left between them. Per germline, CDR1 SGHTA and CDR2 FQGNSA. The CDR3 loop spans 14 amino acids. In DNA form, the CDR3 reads TGTGCCAGCAGCCTAGGACGGCCTATGAACGAGCAGTACTTC. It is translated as CASSLGRPMNEQYF.

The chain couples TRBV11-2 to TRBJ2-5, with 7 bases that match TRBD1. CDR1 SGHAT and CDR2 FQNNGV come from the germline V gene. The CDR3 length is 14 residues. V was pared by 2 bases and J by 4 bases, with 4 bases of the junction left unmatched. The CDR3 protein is CASSLNAGGETQYF. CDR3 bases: TGTGCCAGCAGCTTAAATGCAGGGGGAGAGACCCAGTACTTC.

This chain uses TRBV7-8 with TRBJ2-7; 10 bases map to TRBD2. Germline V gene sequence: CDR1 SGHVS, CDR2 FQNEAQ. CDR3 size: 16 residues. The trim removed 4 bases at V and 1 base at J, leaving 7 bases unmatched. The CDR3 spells CASSSRIAGGSYEQYF. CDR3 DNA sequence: TGTGCCAGCAGCTCAAGAATAGCGGGAGGTTCCTACGAGCAGTACTTC.

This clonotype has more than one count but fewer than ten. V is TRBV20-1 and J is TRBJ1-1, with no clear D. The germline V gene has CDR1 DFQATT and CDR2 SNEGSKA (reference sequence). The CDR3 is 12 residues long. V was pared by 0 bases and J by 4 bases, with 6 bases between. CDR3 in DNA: TGCAGTGCTAGAGAGGGGTCCACTGAAGCTTTCTTT. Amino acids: CSAREGSTEAFF.

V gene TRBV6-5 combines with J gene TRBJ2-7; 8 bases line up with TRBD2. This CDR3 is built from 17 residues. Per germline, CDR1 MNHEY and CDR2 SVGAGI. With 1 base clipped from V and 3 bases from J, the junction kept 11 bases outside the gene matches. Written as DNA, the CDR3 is TGTGCCAGCAGTTACTATCCGGGAGGGCCCGGAATCTACGAGCAGTACTTC. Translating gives CASSYYPGGPGIYEQYF.

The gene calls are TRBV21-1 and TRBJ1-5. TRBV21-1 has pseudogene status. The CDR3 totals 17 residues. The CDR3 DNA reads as TGTGCCAGCAGCAGGCTCTTTGCGCGCAAGAGCAATCAGCCCCAGCATTTT. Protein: CASSRLFARKSNQPQHF.

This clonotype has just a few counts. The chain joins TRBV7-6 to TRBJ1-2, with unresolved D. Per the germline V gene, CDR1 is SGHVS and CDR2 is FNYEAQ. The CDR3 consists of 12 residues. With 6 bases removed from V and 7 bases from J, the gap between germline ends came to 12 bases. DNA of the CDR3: TGTGCCAGCAGTACGTATACGGGTGGCTACACCTTC. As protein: CASSTYTGGYTF.

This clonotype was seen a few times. The CDR3 loop is CASSEAGTRGTEAFF. The DNA of the CDR3 is TGTGCCAGCAGTGAGGCCGGGACACGGGGCACTGAAGCTTTCTTT. V gene TRBV25-1 combines with J gene TRBJ1-1, with D maybe TRBD1 (6 bases). The V gene lost 3 bases and the J gene lost 4 bases, with 15 bases spanning the gap. Germline V CDR1 and CDR2: MGHDK, SYGVNS. The CDR3 is 15 amino acids.

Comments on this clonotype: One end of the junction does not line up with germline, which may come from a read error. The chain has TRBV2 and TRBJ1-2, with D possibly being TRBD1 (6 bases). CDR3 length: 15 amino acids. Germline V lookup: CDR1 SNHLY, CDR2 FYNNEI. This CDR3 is CASREGRGFTYGYTF. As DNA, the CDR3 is TGTGCCAGCAGAGAAGGCAGGGGCTTCACCTATGGCTACACCTTC.

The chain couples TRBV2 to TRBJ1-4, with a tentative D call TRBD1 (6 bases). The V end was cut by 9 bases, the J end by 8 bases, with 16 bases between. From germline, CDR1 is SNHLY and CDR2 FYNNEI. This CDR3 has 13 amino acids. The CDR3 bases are TGTGCCAGTCTCCGTAACGGGGGCGAAAAACTGTTTTTT. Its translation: CASLRNGGEKLFF.

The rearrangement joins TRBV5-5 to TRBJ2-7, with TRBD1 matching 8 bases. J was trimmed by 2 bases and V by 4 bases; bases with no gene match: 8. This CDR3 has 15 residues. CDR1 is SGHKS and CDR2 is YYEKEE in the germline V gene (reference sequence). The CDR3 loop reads CASSPGTGTTYEQYF. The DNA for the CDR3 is TGTGCCAGCAGCCCCGGGACAGGTACTACCTACGAGCAGTACTTC.

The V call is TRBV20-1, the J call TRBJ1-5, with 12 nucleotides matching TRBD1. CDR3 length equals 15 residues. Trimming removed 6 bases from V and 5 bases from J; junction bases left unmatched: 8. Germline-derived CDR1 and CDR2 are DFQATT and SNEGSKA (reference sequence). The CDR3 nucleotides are TGCAGTGCCACGACCGGGACAGGGGGCGATCAGCCCCAGCATTTT. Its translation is CSATTGTGGDQPQHF.

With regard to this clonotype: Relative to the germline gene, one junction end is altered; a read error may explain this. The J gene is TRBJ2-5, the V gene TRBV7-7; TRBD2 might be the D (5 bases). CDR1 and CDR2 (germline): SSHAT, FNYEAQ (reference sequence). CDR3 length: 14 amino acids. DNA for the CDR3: TGTGCTAGCAGCCCCGAAGTCCGGGGAGAGACCCAGTACTTC. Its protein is CASSPEVRGETQYF.